This paragraph reports one TCR beta chain. The specificity of this receptor is unknown. Base-call qualities are not available, and no considerably larger clone is one nucleotide away. The data stem from a study of Ad26.COV2.S vaccination and SARS-CoV-2 variants (dated by TCRdb to about 2021). Notes on the research overall: Vaccine-arm donors were drawn from COV1001, a multicentre, randomized, double-blind, placebo-controlled phase I-IIa trial of Ad26.COV2.S in healthy adults. Ad26.COV2.S was given intramuscularly at 5x10^10 or 1x10^11 viral particles, as a single shot or as two shots 56 days apart. Trial participants were randomized into five groups of five, in which low-dose or high-dose Ad26.COV2.S was given once or twice, or placebo was given on both occasions. Investigators did not know the trial group allocation while performing experiments and assessing outcomes. TCRbeta repertoire sequencing served as the tool for gauging how specific and how broad the SARS-CoV-2-reactive T cell receptors were following Ad26.COV2.S vaccination. A total of roughly 30 samples were included in the TCR-sequenced set, comprising roughly 19 Ad26.COV2.S vaccine recipients, 5 placebo recipients and 8 SARS-CoV-2 convalescent individuals.

The immunoSEQ Assay was used to sequence TCRbeta CDR3 regions. After extraction, genomic DNA underwent amplification by bias-controlled multiplex PCR, followed by high-throughput sequencing. Under the source paper's analysis protocol: To quantify the absolute abundance of each unique TCRbeta CDR3 region, sequences were collapsed and filtered. T cell fraction was estimated by normalizing TCRbeta template counts to usable DNA, which was measured by amplifying reference genes present in all nucleated cells. Repertoire TCRs were annotated as SARS-CoV-2-specific when V gene, CDR3 amino acid sequence and J gene were exactly matched to a known reactive TCR set. The reference SARS-CoV-2 TCR set was derived from MIRA and filtered for enrichment in COVID-19-positive ImmuneCODE repertoires, a step that removed public or cross-reactive TCRs. Based on the MIRA antigens, annotated TCRs were further analysed at the level of specific ORF or position within ORF. Depth was the summed frequency of annotated unique rearrangements, while breadth was defined as annotated unique rearrangements over total unique productive rearrangements. Two-sided Wilcoxon rank-sum tests were used to compare TCR breadth between groups. The clones in this table, taken by TCRdb from immuneACCESS, are in-frame only. Not every clone is retained; where verified, under half of the shortfall comes from an unresolved V gene, and the cause of the rest is unknown. The V and J calls and clone size were taken over from that table, and D and trimming were inferred from the DNA. This sample holds under 550,000 clones; around 90% were observed only once. 12% of the sample is held by the ten biggest clonotypes.

Including the terminal cysteine and phenylalanine, the CDR3 comprises 20 residues. The sequence is cut down to CDR3 DNA, 60 bases in frame from base 1. General study outcomes and caveats: It was noted by the authors that total T cell responses may have been underestimated by the TCR breadth and depth analyses. Vaccine and placebo recipients had comparable non-spike TCR breadth, which fits with the vaccine containing only spike. Compared with placebo recipients, Ad26.COV2.S recipients showed higher spike-specific TCR breadth (P = 0.0014). The study lacked the statistical power to compare responses across vaccine doses or regimens. After vaccination, spike-specific CD8+ and CD4+ T cell responses were reported to show substantial breadth.

Read against the paper, the sample's treatment or condition label means: 15 to 20 received Ad26.COV2.S at low or high dose, single or two shots; about 5 received placebo; per-sample allocation not given. For vaccine and placebo recipients, the sequenced repertoires came from samples collected on day 63 after the first injection. Between 29 July and 7 August 2020, Cohort 1b enrolled 20 to 30 adults aged 18-55 years at one site in Boston, USA. Ad26.COV2.S consisted of a replication-incompetent adenovirus type 26 vector by which a prefusion-stabilized SARS-CoV-2 spike protein from the original Wuhan strain was expressed.

The sequences come from peripheral blood, collected in a trial of Ad26.COV2.S vaccine versus placebo. This chain is built from TRBV21-1 and TRBJ1-1; no check of the table's D call, TRBD1, against the DNA was made. TRBV21-1 is a documented pseudogene. This clonotype was sampled from a person between 18 and 60 years old who received the Ad26.COV2.S COVID-19 vaccine or a placebo. The nucleotide sequence is given as TGTGCCAGCAGCAATGTGGGGGTACCGGGACATAATATTTCAGGGACTGAAGCTTTCTTT. This is translated as CASSNVGVPGHNISGTEAFF.